This T cell receptor beta chain is from a study of T cells expressing NK-cell markers. The CDR3 consists of 12 residues. Germline CDR1 LGHNA, CDR2 YSLEER. One entry per CDR3 protein, without DNA, is what TCRdb gives after re-calling the 5' RACE reads. In total, the table holds some 600,000 distinct CDR3 sequences. The source material was blood T cells: a sorted CD56 or NKG2C T cell subset, CD4+ or CD8+ T cells, or bulk PBMC T cells (not recorded which). V gene TRBV4-3 combines with J gene TRBJ2-1. The TCR sequence derives from a man aged 18 to 30 in good health. This chain's CDR3 is CASSQDGAGQFF.